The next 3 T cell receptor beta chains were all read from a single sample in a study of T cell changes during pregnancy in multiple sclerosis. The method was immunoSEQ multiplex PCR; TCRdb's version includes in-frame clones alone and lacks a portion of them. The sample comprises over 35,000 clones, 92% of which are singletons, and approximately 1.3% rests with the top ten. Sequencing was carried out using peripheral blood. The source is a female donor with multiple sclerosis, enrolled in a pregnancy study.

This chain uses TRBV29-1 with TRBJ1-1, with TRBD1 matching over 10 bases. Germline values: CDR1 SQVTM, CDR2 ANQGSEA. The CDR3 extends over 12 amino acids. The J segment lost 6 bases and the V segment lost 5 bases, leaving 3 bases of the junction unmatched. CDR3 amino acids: CSVQGQGAEAFF. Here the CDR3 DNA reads TGCAGCGTTCAAGGACAGGGGGCTGAAGCTTTCTTT.

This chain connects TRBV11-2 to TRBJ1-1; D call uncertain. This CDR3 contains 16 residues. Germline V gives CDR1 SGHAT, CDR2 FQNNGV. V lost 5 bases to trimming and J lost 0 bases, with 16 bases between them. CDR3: CASSLREGGMNTEAFF. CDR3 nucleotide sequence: TGTGCCAGCAGCCTAAGAGAGGGAGGTATGAACACTGAAGCTTTCTTT.

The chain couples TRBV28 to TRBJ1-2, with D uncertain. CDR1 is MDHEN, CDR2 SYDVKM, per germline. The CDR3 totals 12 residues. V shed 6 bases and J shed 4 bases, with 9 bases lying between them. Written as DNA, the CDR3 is TGTGCCAGCAGGGGGAGTACCTATGGCTACACCTTC. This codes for CASRGSTYGYTF.